What follows are 2 T cell receptor beta chains derived from one specimen sequenced in a study of T cell responses to AZD1222 COVID-19 vaccine. Measured with immunoSEQ multiplex PCR; TCRdb has only the in-frame clones, and not every one. The table shows under 200,000 clones, with 85% to 95% occurring only once. The sequences come from peripheral blood, collected on day 0 of AZD1222 vaccination. The receptors here all came from an adult in good health.

V gene TRBV7-2 combines with J gene TRBJ2-5, with D perhaps being TRBD1 or TRBD2 (5 bases each). There are 16 residues in the CDR3. CDR1 is SGHTA and CDR2 is FQGNSA in the germline V gene. V dropped 5 bases and J dropped 7 bases, with 23 bases sitting between them. The CDR3 nucleotides read TGTGCCAGCAGCACGCAAACAATCGGCAGGGAGAGGACCCAGTACTTC. It is translated as CASSTQTIGRERTQYF.

Turning to this clone: Here the CDR3 omits its conserved ending phenylalanine or tryptophan, so a read error is the likely source. CDR3 DNA sequence: TGCAGCGTTGAAGATCGTCAGCCATATGGCTACACCCTC. Its translation is CSVEDRQPYGYTL. The chain couples TRBV29-1 to TRBJ1-2; no clear D gene. The germline V gene has CDR1 SQVTM and CDR2 ANQGSEA. This CDR3 contains 13 residues. Trimming took 0 bases from V and 5 from J, leaving 10 bases between them.